Each of the 11 T cell receptor beta chains below was sequenced from the same sample in a study of T cell repertoires in cytomegalovirus infection. TCRdb called the reads again in MiXCR, with one record for every CDR3 protein. The table shows fewer than 700,000 distinct CDR3 sequences, with about 24% occurring only once. Material: CD8+ T cells from PBMCs. Source of these receptors: a human donor in good health (CMV status not recorded). Some clones in this sample may be carry-over from other donors' samples.

This clonotype showed up just a few times. In DNA form, the CDR3 reads TGTGCCAGCAGTTTCCTTAAATTCGGGATTCGGGAGACCCAGTACTTC. Translated, it gives CASSFLKFGIRETQYF. The gene calls are TRBV12-3 or TRBV12-4 and TRBJ2-5; D is possibly TRBD2 (5 bases). Trimming removed 3 bases from V and 5 bases from J, with 19 bases in between. CDR3 length: 16 amino acids.

This CDR3 is CASSFGVFYEQYF. CDR3 nucleotide sequence: TGTGCCAGCAGCTTCGGAGTCTTCTACGAGCAGTACTTC. This chain joins TRBV7-6 and TRBJ2-7; D remains ambiguous. The germline gives CDR1 SGHVS, CDR2 FNYEAQ. The V end was cut by 3 bases, the J end by 3 bases, with 9 bases between. The CDR3 spans 13 residues.

This clonotype came up a few times. J is TRBJ2-3 and V is TRBV4-2; D is possibly TRBD2 (5 bases). The germline V and J ends were trimmed by 0 bases and 5 bases, with 18 bases remaining between them. This CDR3 region has 17 residues. The germline V gene encodes CDR1 LGHNA and CDR2 YNFKEQ. The CDR3 DNA reads TGTGCCAGCAGCCAAGATTTCGTCCAGGACTTCGGAGATACGCAGTATTTT. It yields the protein CASSQDFVQDFGDTQYF.

Ten or more counts support this clonotype. One end of the junction varies from germline; a read error may be responsible. V usage is TRBV7-2 and J usage is TRBJ2-1; D tentatively fits TRBD1 or TRBD2 (6 bases each). This CDR3 is built from 12 residues. Germline V gene data show CDR1 as SGHTA and CDR2 as FQGNSA. The CDR3 sequence: CASSGGRANEVF. In DNA form, the CDR3 reads TGTGCCAGCAGCGGGGGGCGGGCAAACGAGGTCTTC.

This chain uses TRBV7-3 with TRBJ2-7, with 9 nucleotides matching TRBD1. This CDR3 comprises 14 residues. Germline trimming cut 5 bases from V and 3 bases from J; bases unmatched to any gene: 5. Germline CDR1 and CDR2: SGHTA and FQGTGA. The CDR3 nucleotides read TGTGCCAGCAGCGGACCGGGACAGGGCTACGAGCAGTACGTC. Its translation: CASSGPGQGYEQYV.

This chain uses TRBV20-1 with TRBJ2-1, with 8 bases lining up with TRBD2. The CDR3 length is 15 residues. V gave up 1 base and J gave up 7 bases; unmatched junction bases: 9. Germline V CDR1 and CDR2: DFQATT, SNEGSKA (reference sequence). In DNA form, the CDR3 reads TGCAGTGCTAGAGGCTTGCGGGGGGCAATGAATGAGCAGTTCTTC. Its translation is CSARGLRGAMNEQFF.

This clonotype has at least ten counts. The chain employs TRBV28 and TRBJ2-1; 7 positions match TRBD2. J lost 0 bases, V lost 5 bases, and 4 bases had no gene match. This CDR3 spans 15 amino acids. Germline CDR1 is MDHEN and CDR2 is SYDVKM. As DNA, the CDR3 is TGTGCCAGCAGTCTGGGGACTATCTCCTACAATGAGCAGTTCTTC. It codes for CASSLGTISYNEQFF.

The rearrangement uses TRBV13 and TRBJ2-3; possibly TRBD1 or TRBD2 for D (5 bases each). V lost 2 bases to trimming and J lost 14 bases, with 14 bases between them. Germline assignment: CDR1 PRHDT and CDR2 FYEKMQ (reference sequence). This CDR3 contains 12 residues. The CDR3 bases are TGTGCCAGCAGCTTATTAGGGACGGAAGGGTATTTT. As protein: CASSLLGTEGYF.

At least ten counts were recorded for this clonotype. The chain couples TRBV28 to TRBJ2-7, with 14 bases aligning to TRBD2. Germline V gene data show CDR1 as MDHEN and CDR2 as SYDVKM. This CDR3 has 14 amino acids. V was pared by 6 bases and J by 2 bases, with 0 bases of the junction left unmatched. The CDR3 DNA reads as TGTGCCAGCAGGGGACTAGCGGGAGCCTACGAGCAGTACGTC. Translation gives CASRGLAGAYEQYV.

This clonotype was recorded at least ten times. The V call is TRBV7-9, the J call TRBJ2-2; either TRBD1 or TRBD2 may supply D (5 bases each). This CDR3 comprises 16 residues. Germline CDR1 SEHNR, CDR2 FQNEAQ (reference sequence). The V and J ends lost 4 bases and 2 bases respectively, with 14 bases between them. The CDR3 reads CASSSGRTVNTGELFF. The CDR3 DNA reads TGTGCCAGCAGCTCGGGACGTACGGTCAACACCGGGGAGCTGTTTTTT. Supplemented by reference TRBV7-9 and TRBJ2-2, the full variable domain reads DTGVSQNPRHKITKRGQNVTFRCDPISEHNRLYWYRQTLGQGPEFLTYFQNEAQLEKSRLLSDRFSAERPKGSFSTLEIQRTEQGDSAMYLCASSSGRTVNTGELFFGEGSRLTVL.

Concerning this clonotype: One base away lies a much larger clone, so this may be a sequencing read error. The CDR3 loop reads CAIRTTVPNTDTQYF. In nucleotides, the CDR3 is TGTGCCATCAGGACGACAGTACCCAACACAGATACGCAGTATTTT. The gene calls are TRBV10-3 and TRBJ2-3, with D maybe TRBD1 (5 bases). With 6 bases removed from V and 2 bases from J, the gap between germline ends came to 15 bases. Germline CDR1 ENHRY, CDR2 SYGVKD. There are 15 residues in the CDR3.